The T cell receptor (beta chain) under discussion was sequenced for a study of T cell changes during pregnancy in multiple sclerosis. Sequenced by immunoSEQ multiplex PCR; TCRdb stores in-frame clones only, minus some. The repertoire holds tens of thousands of clones, with about 90% as singletons. The junction had 3 bases not matched to a gene; V was cut back by 4 bases and J by 4 bases. Germline V gene sequence: CDR1 SQVTM, CDR2 ANQGSEA. CDR3 length equals 13 residues. The rearrangement links TRBV29-1 to TRBJ2-7, with TRBD2 identical over 11 bases. This specimen was CD4+ T cells from peripheral blood mononuclear cells, taken before pregnancy. The receptor was isolated from a female donor with multiple sclerosis, enrolled in a pregnancy study. The CDR3 protein is CSVGIAGGYEQYF. The CDR3 bases are TGCAGCGTTGGGATAGCGGGAGGGTACGAGCAGTACTTC.